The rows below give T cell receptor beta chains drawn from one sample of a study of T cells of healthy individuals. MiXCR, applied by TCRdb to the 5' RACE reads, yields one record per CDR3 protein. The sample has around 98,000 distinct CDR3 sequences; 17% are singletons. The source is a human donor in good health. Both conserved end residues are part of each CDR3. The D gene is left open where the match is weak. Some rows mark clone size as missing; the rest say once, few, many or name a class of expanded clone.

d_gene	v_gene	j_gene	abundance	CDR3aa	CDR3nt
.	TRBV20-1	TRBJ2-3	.	CSATQGTDTQYF	TGCAGTGCTACCCAGGGTACAGATACGCAGTATTTT
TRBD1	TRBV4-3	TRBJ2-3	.	CASSQFGTGASTDTQYF	TGCGCCAGCAGCCAGTTCGGGACAGGGGCCTCCACAGATACGCAGTATTTT
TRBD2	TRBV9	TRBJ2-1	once	CASSPSGRRDNEQFF	TGTGCCAGCAGTCCGAGCGGGAGAAGGGACAATGAGCAGTTCTTC
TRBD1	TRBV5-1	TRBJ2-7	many	CASSLGQGIYEQYF	TGCGCCAGCAGCTTGGGACAGGGAATCTACGAGCAGTACTTC
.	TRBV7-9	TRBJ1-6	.	CASSLGVRDNSPLHF	TGTGCCAGCAGCTTAGGCGTCAGGGATAATTCACCCCTCCACTTT
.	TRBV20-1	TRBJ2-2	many	CSARTGNTGELFF	TGCAGTGCTAGGACTGGTAACACCGGGGAGCTGTTTTTT
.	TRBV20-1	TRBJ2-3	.	CSASPRISSSTQYF	TGCAGTGCTAGTCCCCGGATTAGTTCGTCTACGCAGTATTTT
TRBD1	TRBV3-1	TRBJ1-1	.	CASSRGTGGAFF	TGTGCCAGCAGCAGGGGGACAGGGGGGGCTTTCTTT
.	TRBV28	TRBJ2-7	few	CASSLWEDHSYEQYF	TGTGCCAGCAGTCTATGGGAGGACCATTCCTACGAGCAGTACTTC
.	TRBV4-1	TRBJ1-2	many	CASSHGEEVYTF	TGCGCCAGCAGCCATGGGGAGGAAGTCTACACCTTC
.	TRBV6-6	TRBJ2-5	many	CASSDSNEETQYF	TGTGCCAGCAGCGACTCGAACGAAGAGACCCAGTACTTC